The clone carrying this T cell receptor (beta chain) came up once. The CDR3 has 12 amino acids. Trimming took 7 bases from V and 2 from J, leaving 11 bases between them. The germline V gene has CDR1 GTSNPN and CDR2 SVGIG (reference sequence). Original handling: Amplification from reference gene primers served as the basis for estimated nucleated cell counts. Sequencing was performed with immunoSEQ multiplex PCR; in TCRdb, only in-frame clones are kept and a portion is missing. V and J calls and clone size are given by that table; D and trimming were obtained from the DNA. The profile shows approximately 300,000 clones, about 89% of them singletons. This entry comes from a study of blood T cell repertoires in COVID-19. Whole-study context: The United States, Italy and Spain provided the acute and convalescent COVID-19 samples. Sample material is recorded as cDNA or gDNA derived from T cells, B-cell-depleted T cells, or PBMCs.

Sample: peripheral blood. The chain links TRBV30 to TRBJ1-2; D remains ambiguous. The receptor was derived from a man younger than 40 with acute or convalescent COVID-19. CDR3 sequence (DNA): TGTGCCTTCTCCCCTTTAAACTATGGCTACACCTTC. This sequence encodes CAFSPLNYGYTF.